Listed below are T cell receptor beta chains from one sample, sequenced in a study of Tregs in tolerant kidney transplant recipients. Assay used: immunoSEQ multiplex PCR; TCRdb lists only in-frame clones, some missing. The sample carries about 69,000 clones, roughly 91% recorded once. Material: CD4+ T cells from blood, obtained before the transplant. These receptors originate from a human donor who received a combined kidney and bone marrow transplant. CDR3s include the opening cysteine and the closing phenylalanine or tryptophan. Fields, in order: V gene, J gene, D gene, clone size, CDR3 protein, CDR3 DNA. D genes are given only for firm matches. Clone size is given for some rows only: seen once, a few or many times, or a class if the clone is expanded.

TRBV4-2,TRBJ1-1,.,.,CASSQEPGLNTEAFF,TGTGCCAGCAGCCAAGAGCCCGGGTTAAACACTGAAGCTTTCTTT
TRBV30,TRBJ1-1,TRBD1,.,CAWSKQGPTEAFF,TGTGCCTGGAGTAAACAGGGGCCCACTGAAGCTTTCTTT
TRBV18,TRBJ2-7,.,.,CASSQWTDYEQYF,TGTGCCAGCTCCCAATGGACAGACTACGAGCAGTACTTC
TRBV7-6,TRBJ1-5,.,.,CASSLETGQPQHF,TGTGCCAGCAGCTTAGAAACAGGACAGCCCCAGCATTTT
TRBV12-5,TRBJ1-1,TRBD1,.,CASAWTGRNTEAFF,TGTGCTAGTGCCTGGACAGGGAGGAACACTGAAGCTTTCTTT
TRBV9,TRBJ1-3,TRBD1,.,CASSVGGGGKGNTIYF,TGTGCCAGCAGCGTAGGTGGAGGGGGCAAGGGAAACACCATATATTTT
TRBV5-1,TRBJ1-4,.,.,CASSWGRRAGDEKLFF,TGCGCCAGCAGCTGGGGGAGGCGAGCGGGAGATGAAAAACTGTTTTTT
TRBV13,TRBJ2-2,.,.,CASSSQGSGELFF,TGTGCCAGCAGCTCACAGGGCTCCGGGGAGCTGTTTTTT
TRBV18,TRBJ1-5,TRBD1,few,CASSPNRGPNGQPQHF,TGTGCCAGCTCACCAAACAGGGGCCCCAATGGTCAGCCCCAGCATTTT
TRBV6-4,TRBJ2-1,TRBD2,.,CASSVRELNEQFF,TGTGCCAGCAGTGTGCGGGAGTTGAATGAGCAGTTCTTC
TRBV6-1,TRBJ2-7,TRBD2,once,CASRSGLAVYEQYF,TGTGCCAGCAGGTCGGGACTAGCGGTTTACGAGCAGTACTTC
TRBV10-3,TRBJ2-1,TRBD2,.,CAISGVGTSGTYNEQFF,TGTGCCATCAGTGGGGTGGGGACTAGCGGGACGTACAATGAGCAGTTCTTC
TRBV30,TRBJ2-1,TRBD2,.,CAWTETAGGPYEQFF,TGTGCCTGGACCGAGACAGCGGGAGGGCCCTATGAGCAGTTCTTC
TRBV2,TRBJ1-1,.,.,CASSERGRTEAFF,TGTGCCAGCAGTGAGCGGGGAAGGACTGAAGCTTTCTTT
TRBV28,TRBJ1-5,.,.,CASSFGQISYSNQPQHF,TGTGCCAGCAGTTTCGGACAGATATCTTATAGCAATCAGCCCCAGCATTTT
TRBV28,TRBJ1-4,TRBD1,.,CASSRGLGGEKLFF,TGTGCCAGCAGCAGGGGGTTAGGGGGGGAAAAACTGTTTTTT
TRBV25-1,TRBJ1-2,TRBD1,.,CASSESKGARGYTF,TGTGCCAGCAGTGAATCAAAGGGGGCGCGGGGCTACACCTTC
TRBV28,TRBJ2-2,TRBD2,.,CASSRGLAGAGELFF,TGTGCCAGCAGCCGGGGACTAGCGGGAGCCGGGGAGCTGTTTTTT
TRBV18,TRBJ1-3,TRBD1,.,CASLRTGIGNTIYF,TGTGCCAGTCTACGGACAGGGATTGGAAACACCATATATTTT
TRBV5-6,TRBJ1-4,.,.,CASSLRWGNEKLFF,TGTGCCAGCAGCTTGCGTTGGGGCAATGAAAAACTGTTTTTT
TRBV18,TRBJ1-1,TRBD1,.,CASSPGQGGSGEAFF,TGTGCCAGCTCACCAGGGCAGGGGGGTTCGGGTGAAGCTTTCTTT
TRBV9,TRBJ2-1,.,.,CASSVQSTDDNEQFF,TGTGCCAGCAGCGTACAGTCGACAGATGACAATGAGCAGTTCTTC
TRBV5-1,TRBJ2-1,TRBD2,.,CASSLGLAAYNEQFF,TGCGCCAGCAGCTTGGGGCTAGCGGCTTACAATGAGCAGTTCTTC
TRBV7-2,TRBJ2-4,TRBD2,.,CASSPRGSGRGKNIQYF,TGTGCCAGCAGCCCGCGGGGTAGCGGGAGGGGAAAAAACATTCAGTACTTC
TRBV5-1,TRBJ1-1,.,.,CASRGRALNTEAFF,TGCGCCAGCAGGGGCAGAGCCTTGAACACTGAAGCTTTCTTT
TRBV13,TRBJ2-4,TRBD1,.,CASSLPVPGGKNIQYF,TGTGCCAGCAGCTTACCTGTACCAGGGGGAAAAAACATTCAGTACTTC
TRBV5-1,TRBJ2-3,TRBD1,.,CASSTGQGDTQYF,TGCGCCAGCAGCACCGGACAGGGGGATACGCAGTATTTT
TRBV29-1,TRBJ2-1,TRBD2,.,CSVAGTSGVLNEQFF,TGCAGCGTTGCCGGGACTAGCGGAGTGCTCAATGAGCAGTTCTTC
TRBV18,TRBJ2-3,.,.,CASSPLSPSTDTQYF,TGTGCCAGCTCACCATTGAGTCCTAGCACAGATACGCAGTATTTT
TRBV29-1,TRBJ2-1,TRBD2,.,CSVRSNLGGLAGSANEQFF,TGCAGCGTTAGAAGCAACCTCGGAGGACTAGCGGGATCAGCCAATGAGCAGTTCTTC
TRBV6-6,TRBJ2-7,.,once,CASSDRSLRHEQYF,TGTGCCAGCAGTGACAGGTCGCTCCGGCACGAGCAGTACTTC
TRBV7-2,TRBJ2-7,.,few,CASSPQVTYEQYF,TGTGCCAGCAGCCCACAGGTCACCTACGAGCAGTACTTC
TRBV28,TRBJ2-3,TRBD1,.,CASSPPPGQGFTDTQYF,TGTGCCAGCAGCCCTCCACCGGGACAGGGGTTTACAGATACGCAGTATTTT
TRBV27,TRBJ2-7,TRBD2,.,CASKRLAGDEQYF,TGTGCCAGCAAGAGACTAGCGGGAGACGAGCAGTACTTC
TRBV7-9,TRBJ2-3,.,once,CASSFGGADTQYF,TGTGCCAGCAGCTTCGGCGGAGCAGATACGCAGTATTTT
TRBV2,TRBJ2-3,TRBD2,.,CASSKSGTRADTQYF,TGTGCCAGCAGTAAATCCGGGACTAGGGCAGATACGCAGTATTTT
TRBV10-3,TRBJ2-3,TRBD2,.,CAISDLAGKLSSTDTQYF,TGTGCCATCAGTGATCTAGCGGGGAAACTCTCTAGCACAGATACGCAGTATTTT
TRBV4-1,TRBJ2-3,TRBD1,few,CASSQGTGSSTDTQYF,TGCGCCAGCAGCCAGGGGACAGGGTCTAGCACAGATACGCAGTATTTT
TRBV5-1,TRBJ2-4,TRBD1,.,CASSSTGAGNIQYF,TGCGCCAGCAGCTCGACAGGGGCTGGGAACATTCAGTACTTC
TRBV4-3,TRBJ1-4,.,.,CASSRQAGAEKLFF,TGCGCCAGCAGCCGGCAGGCCGGTGCTGAAAAACTGTTTTTT
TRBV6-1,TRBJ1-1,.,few,CASSPYTEAFF,TGTGCCAGCAGTCCGTACACTGAAGCTTTCTTT
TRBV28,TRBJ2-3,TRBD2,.,CASSPSGDAGLASLTDTQYF,TGTGCCAGCAGTCCATCCGGGGACGCGGGACTAGCATCCCTCACAGATACGCAGTATTTT